These 21 T cell receptor beta chains came from one sample sequenced in a study of blood T cell repertoires in COVID-19. Only in-frame clones appear in the TCRdb table, and some are missing; sequencing was by immunoSEQ multiplex PCR. This sample yields under 200,000 clones, of which 80% are seen a single time; around 3.2% belongs to the top ten. Sample: PBMCs or T cells enriched from blood (not recorded which). Receptors originate from a woman aged 60-75 years who had recovered from COVID-19.

This clone was picked up many times. This chain uses TRBV18 with TRBJ1-1, with D unclear. CDR1 is KGHSH and CDR2 is LQKENI in the germline V gene. This CDR3 spans 12 amino acids. The V and J ends lost 3 bases and 7 bases respectively, with 9 bases between them. This chain's CDR3 is CASSPGSVEAFF. CDR3 in DNA: TGTGCCAGCTCACCTGGCAGCGTTGAAGCTTTCTTT.

J is TRBJ2-7 and V is TRBV9; D is unresolved. This CDR3 comprises 13 residues. Trimming removed 0 bases at V and 1 base at J, with 5 bases between. Germline V gene sequence: CDR1 SGDLS, CDR2 YYNGEE. The CDR3 region is CASSVDASYEQYF. CDR3 nucleotides: TGTGCCAGCAGCGTAGACGCGTCCTACGAGCAGTACTTC.

The rearrangement links TRBV29-1 to TRBJ1-1; D possibly corresponds to TRBD1 (6 bases). Trimming removed 0 bases at V and 7 bases at J, with 18 bases between. This CDR3 region has 15 residues. From germline, CDR1 is SQVTM and CDR2 ANQGSEA. CDR3 nucleotide sequence: TGCAGCGTTGAAGATCTTCTTTTACAGGGAAATGAAGCTTTCTTT. Its translation: CSVEDLLLQGNEAFF. The full variable domain, completed using reference TRBV29-1 and TRBJ1-1, is SAVISQKPSRDICQRGTSLTIQCQVDSQVTMMFWYRQQPGQSLTLIATANQGSEATYESGFVIDKFPISRPNLTFSTLTVSNMSPEDSSIYLCSVEDLLLQGNEAFFGQGTRLTVV.

The V and J genes are TRBV19 and TRBJ1-2, with a weak D call TRBD1 (5 bases). V lost 1 base, J lost 8 bases, and 11 bases lay in between. CDR3 length equals 13 residues. Germline V gene lookup returns CDR1 LNHDA and CDR2 SQIVND (reference sequence). This chain's CDR3 is CASSIVPGVGYTF. The CDR3 region has the DNA TGTGCCAGTAGTATAGTGCCGGGGGTCGGCTACACCTTC.

The V call is TRBV6-1, the J call TRBJ2-3, with 13 positions matching TRBD2. CDR3 length: 18 residues. The V segment lost 2 bases and the J segment 1 base; nucleotides outside the gene matches: 6. Germline CDR1 MNHNS, CDR2 SASEGT. The CDR3: CASSEMGGLAGGTDTQYF. CDR3 DNA: TGTGCCAGCAGTGAAATGGGTGGACTAGCGGGGGGCACAGATACGCAGTATTTT.

The rearrangement uses TRBV15 and TRBJ2-1; 7 bases match TRBD2. The CDR3 is 16 residues long. Germline V CDR1 and CDR2: LNHNV, YYDKDF (reference sequence). V shed 5 bases and J 0 bases; nucleotides not matched to a gene: 7. This chain's CDR3 is CATSGQLASSYNEQFF. CDR3 coding DNA: TGTGCCACCAGCGGCCAACTAGCGAGCTCCTACAATGAGCAGTTCTTC. Complete variable domain (other parts from reference TRBV15 and TRBJ2-1): DAMVIQNPRYQVTQFGKPVTLSCSQTLNHNVMYWYQQKSSQAPKLLFHYYDKDFNNEADTPDNFQSRRPNTSFCFLDIRSPGLGDTAMYLCATSGQLASSYNEQFFGPGTRLTVL.

The rearrangement links TRBV6-5 to TRBJ1-2; 8 nucleotides line up with TRBD1. The CDR3 is 13 residues long. Germline trimming cut 5 bases from V and 5 bases from J; bases unmatched to any gene: 4. Germline V gives CDR1 MNHEY, CDR2 SVGAGI. As DNA, the CDR3 is TGTGCCAGCAGTCGGACAGGGAGTTATGGCTACACCTTC. The encoded protein is CASSRTGSYGYTF.

The CDR3 region has the DNA TGTGCCAGCAGCCAAGATTTTCTCTTACAGGGGCGGGAGCAGTACTTC. Residues: CASSQDFLLQGREQYF. The chain has TRBV3-1 (or the pseudogene TRBV3-2) and TRBJ2-7; 7 nucleotides match TRBD1. CDR1 is LGHDT, CDR2 YNNKEL, per germline (reference sequence). CDR3 length: 16 residues. Trimming removed 0 bases from V and 7 bases from J; junction bases left unmatched: 12.

The genes are TRBV6-5 and TRBJ1-5; tentatively, D is TRBD1 (5 bases). Between the trimmed V and J ends, which lost 3 bases and 7 bases, there was a span of 13 bases. The CDR3 is 14 amino acids. Germline V gene lookup returns CDR1 MNHEY and CDR2 SVGAGI. Here the CDR3 DNA reads TGTGCCAGCAGTTATCTTCAGGGTGGACAGCCCCAGCATTTT. Amino acid sequence: CASSYLQGGQPQHF.

This rearrangement joins TRBV21-1 to TRBJ2-7; the table gives TRBD1 as D, unverified against the DNA. TRBV21-1 is a recognized pseudogene. The CDR3 is 15 amino acids. CDR3 protein: CASSRTVCHSYEQYF. CDR3 nucleotides: TGTGCCAGCAGTCGGACAGTTTGTCACTCCTACGAGCAGTACTTC.

CDR3 in DNA: TGCGCCAGCAGCTTGGAGGGACAGGGGGCGGCCAAAAACATTCAGTACTTC. It is translated as CASSLEGQGAAKNIQYF. The genes are TRBV5-1 and TRBJ2-4; TRBD1 matches 12 bases. The CDR3 is 17 amino acids. Germline V CDR1 and CDR2: SGHRS, YFSETQ. V gave up 0 bases and J gave up 1 base; unmatched junction bases: 2. The variable domain in full, with the rest retrieved from reference TRBV5-1 and TRBJ2-4, is KAGVTQTPRYLIKTRGQQVTLSCSPISGHRSVSWYQQTPGQGLQFLFEYFSETQRNKGNFPGRFSGRQFSNSRSEMNVSTLELGDSALYLCASSLEGQGAAKNIQYFGAGTRLSVL.

J is TRBJ1-2 and V is TRBV6-1; 9 bases align to TRBD1. Looked up from germline, CDR1 is MNHNS and CDR2 is SASEGT. The CDR3 has 16 amino acids. Unmatched junction bases numbered 9, after V lost 4 bases and J lost 3 bases. The CDR3 sequence is CASSVAGTGPYYGYTF. Written as DNA, the CDR3 is TGTGCCAGCAGTGTTGCCGGGACAGGGCCTTACTATGGCTACACCTTC.

The chain uses TRBV7-6 and TRBJ2-5; D is possibly TRBD2 (6 bases). Germline V gives CDR1 SGHVS, CDR2 FNYEAQ. The germline V and J ends were trimmed by 4 bases and 5 bases, with 11 bases remaining between them. This CDR3 region has 13 residues. DNA of the CDR3: TGTGCCAGCAGCTCGGGGGATTGGGAGACCCAGTACTTC. It translates to CASSSGDWETQYF.

The rearrangement links TRBV10-3 to TRBJ1-5, with unresolved D. The germline V and J ends were trimmed by 3 bases and 7 bases, with 7 bases remaining between them. Germline V CDR1 and CDR2: ENHRY, SYGVKD. The CDR3 contains 12 residues. CDR3 DNA: TGTGCCATCAGTGACCAGAACCAGCCCCAGCATTTT. Translated, it gives CAISDQNQPQHF.

J is TRBJ1-5 and V is TRBV2; 9 bases align to TRBD1. The CDR3 covers 14 residues. V dropped 7 bases and J dropped 7; count of bases not matched to a gene: 8. The germline gives CDR1 SNHLY, CDR2 FYNNEI. The DNA of the CDR3 is TGTGCCAGCAACCGGGACAGGGTTGGACAGCCCCAGCATTTT. Its protein is CASNRDRVGQPQHF.

This chain uses TRBV11-2 with TRBJ2-3; 10 bases fit TRBD1. Germline CDR1 SGHAT, CDR2 FQNNGV. The CDR3 runs 13 residues. With V trimmed by 4 bases and J by 7 bases, 2 bases remained unmatched. The CDR3 DNA follows: TGTGCCAGCAGCTGGACAGGGGGAAATACGCAGTATTTT. This gives the protein CASSWTGGNTQYF.

J is TRBJ1-1 and V is TRBV9; no firm D call. Trimming shortened V by 0 bases and J by 0 bases, and 9 bases separated the two germline ends. CDR3 length: 15 residues. Per the germline V gene, CDR1 is SGDLS and CDR2 is YYNGEE. Here the CDR3 reads CASSVAGNMNTEAFF. The CDR3 nucleotides read TGTGCCAGCAGCGTAGCTGGCAACATGAACACTGAAGCTTTCTTT.

The chain carries TRBV10-3 and TRBJ1-4; 7 nucleotides align to TRBD1. The J segment lost 0 bases and the V segment lost 3 bases, leaving 7 bases of the junction unmatched. Per germline, CDR1 ENHRY and CDR2 SYGVKD. The CDR3 length is 17 residues. CDR3 protein: CAISDPDRKATNEKLFF. CDR3 nucleotide sequence: TGTGCCATCAGTGACCCGGACAGGAAGGCAACTAATGAAAAACTGTTTTTT.

In DNA, the CDR3 is TGTGCCAGCAGCTTAGAAAGGAGAACCTACGAGCAGTACTTC. It encodes CASSLERRTYEQYF. The gene calls are TRBV7-9 and TRBJ2-7; unclear D gene. V lost 1 base, J lost 2 bases, and 9 bases lay in between. From germline, CDR1 is SEHNR and CDR2 FQNEAQ (reference sequence). There are 14 residues in the CDR3. Full variable domain (rest looked up from reference TRBV7-9 and TRBJ2-7): DTGVSQNPRHKITKRGQNVTFRCDPISEHNRLYWYRQTLGQGPEFLTYFQNEAQLEKSRLLSDRFSAERPKGSFSTLEIQRTEQGDSAMYLCASSLERRTYEQYFGPGTRLTVT.

The rearrangement uses TRBV10-3 and TRBJ1-1; 7 positions agree with TRBD1. V gave up 6 bases and J gave up 1 base; unmatched junction bases: 8. Germline loops: CDR1 ENHRY, CDR2 SYGVKD. The CDR3 has 15 residues. The CDR3 reads CAIRATGDPNTEAFF. In nucleotides, the CDR3 is TGTGCCATCAGGGCCACAGGGGACCCGAACACTGAAGCTTTCTTT.

The chain carries TRBV6-5 and TRBJ2-1, with 7 bases matching TRBD2. Germline V gene lookup returns CDR1 MNHEY and CDR2 SVGAGI. The V gene end was trimmed by 6 bases and the J gene end by 3 bases; junction bases not matched to a gene: 5. The CDR3 has 14 amino acids. The CDR3 loop is CASSLRGNYNEQFF. DNA for the CDR3: TGTGCCAGCAGCCTGCGGGGGAACTACAATGAGCAGTTCTTC.